What follows are 31 T cell receptor beta chains derived from one specimen sequenced in a study of T cell changes during pregnancy in multiple sclerosis. Generated by immunoSEQ multiplex PCR, the TCRdb table keeps only in-frame clones and is missing some. This table has 56,000 or so clones, approximately 90% appearing once. The sequencing here drew on peripheral blood, taken in the first trimester of pregnancy. The receptors were sampled from a female donor in good health, enrolled as a control in a pregnancy study.

The chain recombines TRBV6-5 with TRBJ2-1, with D possibly matching TRBD2 (5 bases). The germline CDR1 and CDR2 sequences are MNHEY and SVGAGI. V lost 2 bases and J 2 bases, leaving 7 bases between the germline ends. The CDR3 is 14 residues long. The CDR3 here is CASSYGRAYNEQFF. CDR3 bases: TGTGCCAGCAGTTACGGGCGGGCCTACAATGAGCAGTTCTTC.

The chain couples TRBV4-1 to TRBJ2-4; D remains ambiguous. Germline values: CDR1 MGHRA, CDR2 YSYEKL. The CDR3 contains 10 residues. V dropped 4 bases and J dropped 11 bases, with 6 bases sitting between them. The CDR3: CASSRSFQYF. CDR3 nucleotides: TGCGCCAGCAGCCGGAGTTTTCAGTACTTC.

This chain links TRBV7-9 with TRBJ1-4; D is uncertain. Per the germline V gene, CDR1 is SEHNR and CDR2 is FQNEAQ (reference sequence). V shed 3 bases and J shed 0 bases, with 5 bases lying between them. This CDR3 region has 14 residues. CDR3 region: CASSLGATNEKLFF. The CDR3 DNA is TGTGCCAGCAGCTTGGGCGCAACTAATGAAAAACTGTTTTTT.

J is TRBJ1-4 and V is TRBV29-1, with 9 bases fitting TRBD1. The germline V gene has CDR1 SQVTM and CDR2 ANQGSEA. The junction had 11 bases not matched to a gene; V was cut back by 5 bases and J by 10 bases. The CDR3 has 14 residues. This chain's CDR3 is CSVLRDGTGLKLFF. The CDR3 DNA sequence: TGCAGCGTTCTCAGAGATGGGACAGGGCTAAAACTGTTTTTT.

The count of this clone is one. This rearrangement joins TRBV5-1 to TRBJ2-2, with 9 nucleotides matching TRBD1. After removal of 0 bases from V and 6 bases from J, the junction contained 6 bases not matched to a gene. Germline V lookup: CDR1 SGHRS, CDR2 YFSETQ. The length of the CDR3 is 16 residues. The CDR3 loop reads CASSLGGQGSAGELFF. CDR3 sequence (DNA): TGCGCCAGCAGCTTGGGGGGACAGGGAAGCGCCGGGGAGCTGTTTTTT.

V usage is TRBV30 and J usage is TRBJ1-6, with TRBD1 as a possible D gene (6 bases). The CDR3 runs to 16 residues. Germline lookup yields CDR1 GTSNPN and CDR2 SVGIG (reference sequence). Between the trimmed V and J ends, which lost 4 bases and 4 bases, there was a span of 17 bases. The CDR3 DNA follows: TGTGCCTGGATCGGACCGACAGGAGGTTATAATTCACCCCTCCACTTT. Translation gives CAWIGPTGGYNSPLHF.

The chain has TRBV5-6 and TRBJ2-6, with a possible D match to TRBD1 (6 bases). This CDR3 contains 18 residues. The germline V gene has CDR1 SGHDT and CDR2 YYEEEE. V dropped 3 bases and J dropped 0 bases, with 16 bases sitting between them. CDR3 DNA: TGTGCCAGCAGCTCTTTAACAGGGACCGGCTCTGGGGCCAACGTCCTGACTTTC. The encoded protein is CASSSLTGTGSGANVLTF.

The J gene is TRBJ2-7, the V gene TRBV28, with D unresolved. Germline-derived CDR1 and CDR2 are MDHEN and SYDVKM. Trimming took 6 bases from V and 3 from J, leaving 6 bases between them. This CDR3 spans 11 amino acids. CDR3 coding DNA: TGTGCCAGCAGGCAGTACTACGAGCAGTACTTC. This translates into CASRQYYEQYF.

The chain uses TRBV27 and TRBJ1-1, with a weak D call TRBD1 (6 bases). This CDR3 has 15 amino acids. The germline CDR1 and CDR2 sequences are MNHEY and SMNVEV (reference sequence). Trimming stripped 5 bases from V and 1 base from J, with 14 bases between. The CDR3, as DNA: TGTGCCAGCAGTCGAATGGACAGAGCGAACACTGAAGCTTTCTTT. Translated: CASSRMDRANTEAFF.

V is TRBV7-9 and J is TRBJ2-7; 7 bases match TRBD2. With 5 bases clipped from V and 1 base from J, the junction kept 8 bases outside the gene matches. This CDR3 comprises 15 residues. The germline CDR1 and CDR2 sequences are SEHNR and FQNEAQ (reference sequence). This chain's CDR3 is CASSAGVGGSYEQYF. DNA for the CDR3: TGTGCCAGCAGCGCGGGGGTCGGTGGTTCCTACGAGCAGTACTTC.

This clone was detected only once. J is TRBJ1-5 and V is TRBV15; D ambiguous. Germline lookup yields CDR1 LNHNV and CDR2 YYDKDF (reference sequence). The CDR3 loop spans 13 amino acids. V lost 5 bases and J lost 0, with 5 bases in between. CDR3 sequence reads: CATSSRSNQPQHF. As DNA, the CDR3 is TGTGCCACCAGCTCTCGTAGCAATCAGCCCCAGCATTTT.

The J gene is TRBJ2-4, the V gene TRBV23-1, with 8 bases that match TRBD1. TRBV23-1 is designated an ORF whose function remains uncertain. The CDR3 has 17 amino acids. The ends lost 0 bases at V and 1 base at J; junction bases unmatched: 5. CDR3 nucleotides: TGCGCCAGCAGTCAATCTCGCAGGGGGCTGGCCAAAAACATTCAGTACTTC. Translating it yields CASSQSRRGLAKNIQYF.

The chain combines TRBV7-2 with TRBJ2-2; 7 bases fit TRBD2. Per germline, CDR1 SGHTA and CDR2 FQGNSA. The J segment lost 2 bases and the V segment lost 2 bases, leaving 8 bases of the junction unmatched. The CDR3 spans 17 residues. CDR3 in DNA: TGTGCCAGCAGCTTAAGTAGGGCGGGAGAAAACACCGGGGAGCTGTTTTTT. Protein: CASSLSRAGENTGELFF.

This rearrangement joins TRBV28 to TRBJ1-2; 7 bases match TRBD1. In germline, CDR1 is MDHEN, CDR2 SYDVKM. V gave up 4 bases and J gave up 2 bases; unmatched junction bases: 7. CDR3 length: 15 amino acids. The CDR3 coding sequence is TGTGCCAGCAGTTCCGCTGTACAGGGGAACTATGGCTACACCTTC. This sequence encodes CASSSAVQGNYGYTF.

This clone was picked up one time. This rearrangement joins TRBV30 to TRBJ1-4; 8 positions match TRBD1. Germline-derived CDR1 and CDR2 are GTSNPN and SVGIG (reference sequence). CDR3 size: 13 residues. V trimming: 8 bases; J trimming: 2 bases; junction bases outside the gene matches: 4. CDR3 region: CAVQGATNEKLFF. The CDR3 bases are TGTGCCGTCCAGGGGGCGACTAATGAAAAACTGTTTTTT.

This sequence joins TRBV19 and TRBJ2-5, with D uncertain. Trimming stripped 3 bases from V and 2 bases from J, with 7 bases between. CDR3 length: 13 residues. The germline CDR1 and CDR2 sequences are LNHDA and SQIVND (reference sequence). Here the CDR3 DNA reads TGTGCCAGTAGTATCGGTAGTCAAGAGACCCAGTACTTC. Its translation is CASSIGSQETQYF.

The chain employs TRBV6-1 and TRBJ2-5; 8 nucleotides line up with TRBD1. The DNA matches TRBJ2-7 better at its end, which makes the J call doubtful. CDR3 length equals 13 residues. CDR1 and CDR2 (germline): MNHNS, SASEGT. The CDR3 protein is CAARGQVSYEQYF. The CDR3 DNA follows: TGTGCCGCCCGGGGACAGGTCTCCTACGAGCAGTACTTC.

The chain employs TRBV27 and TRBJ2-6; 9 positions agree with TRBD1. The CDR3 extends over 17 amino acids. Germline values: CDR1 MNHEY, CDR2 SMNVEV (reference sequence). With 4 bases clipped from V and 2 bases from J, the junction kept 6 bases outside the gene matches. The CDR3 region has the DNA TGTGCCAGCAGTTCATACCGGGACAGGGCTGGGGCCAACGTCCTGACTTTC. Translating it yields CASSSYRDRAGANVLTF. Using reference TRBV27 and TRBJ2-6 for the parts outside the CDR3, the full variable domain is EAQVTQNPRYLITVTGKKLTVTCSQNMNHEYMSWYRQDPGLGLRQIYYSMNVEVTDKGDVPEGYKVSRKEKRNFPLILESPSPNQTSLYFCASSSYRDRAGANVLTFGAGSRLTVL.

V usage is TRBV9 and J usage is TRBJ2-2; TRBD2 matches at 7 bases. Germline V gene lookup returns CDR1 SGDLS and CDR2 YYNGEE. With V trimmed by 2 bases and J by 3 bases, 4 bases remained unmatched. This CDR3 is 15 amino acids long. CDR3 region: CASSVTGGYTGELFF. Written as DNA, the CDR3 is TGTGCCAGCAGCGTGACGGGAGGCTACACCGGGGAGCTGTTTTTT.

The chain couples TRBV18 to TRBJ2-7; 8 bases fit TRBD1. The ends lost 2 bases at V and 0 bases at J; junction bases unmatched: 3. The germline V gene has CDR1 KGHSH and CDR2 LQKENI. The CDR3 totals 15 residues. The CDR3 protein is CASSPETGDSYEQYF. The DNA of the CDR3 is TGTGCCAGCTCACCAGAGACAGGGGACTCCTACGAGCAGTACTTC.

This clone is a singleton in its sample. The rearrangement joins TRBV27 to TRBJ1-6, with D possibly matching TRBD1 (5 bases). V lost 2 bases and J lost 6, with 5 bases in between. The CDR3 has 13 amino acids. CDR1 MNHEY and CDR2 SMNVEV come from the germline V gene (reference sequence). CDR3 region: CASSLDSNSPLHF. The CDR3 nucleotides are TGTGCCAGCAGTTTAGACAGTAATTCACCCCTCCACTTT.

V and J are TRBV30 and TRBJ1-6; the D is unclear. There are 18 residues in the CDR3. Trimming took off 3 bases at V and 1 base at J, with 19 bases between the two ends. CDR1 is GTSNPN, CDR2 SVGIG, per germline (reference sequence). CDR3 nucleotides: TGTGCCTGGAGCGAACAGCCCCTATACCGGTCCTATAATTCACCCCTCCACTTT. It is translated as CAWSEQPLYRSYNSPLHF.

The chain links TRBV2 to TRBJ1-6; weak D call: TRBD1 (5 bases). Germline-derived CDR1 and CDR2 are SNHLY and FYNNEI. V was cut by 8 bases and J by 7 bases, with 18 bases left in between. This CDR3 is 15 amino acids long. The CDR3, as DNA: TGTGCCAGCGAAACCTTGGGGCGGGAAAATTCACCCCTCCACTTT. Translated: CASETLGRENSPLHF. Full variable domain (remainder filled in from reference TRBV2 and TRBJ1-6): EPEVTQTPSHQVTQMGQEVILRCVPISNHLYFYWYRQILGQKVEFLVSFYNNEISEKSEIFDDQFSVERPDGSNFTLKIRSTKLEDSAMYFCASETLGRENSPLHFGNGTRLTVT.

The chain is built from TRBV7-2 and TRBJ2-2; D ambiguous. The V gene lost 0 bases and the J gene lost 0 bases, with 8 bases spanning the gap. Germline V CDR1 and CDR2: SGHTA, FQGNSA. This CDR3 contains 16 residues. CDR3 in amino acids: CASSLAGPANTGELFF. The CDR3 region has the DNA TGTGCCAGCAGCTTAGCGGGCCCCGCGAACACCGGGGAGCTGTTTTTT.

V is TRBV27 and J is TRBJ2-7; 9 positions agree with TRBD1. The length of the CDR3 is 14 residues. In germline, CDR1 is MNHEY, CDR2 SMNVEV (reference sequence). V was clipped by 5 bases and J by 3 bases; unmatched bases: 5. CDR3 loop: CASSITGGGYEQYF. CDR3 nucleotides: TGTGCCAGCAGTATAACAGGGGGCGGCTACGAGCAGTACTTC.

V usage is TRBV4-1 and J usage is TRBJ1-5; D gene ambiguous. Trimming took 4 bases from V and 2 from J, leaving 6 bases between them. Per germline, CDR1 MGHRA and CDR2 YSYEKL. This CDR3 contains 13 residues. The CDR3 here is CASSPRRNQPQHF. DNA of the CDR3: TGCGCCAGCAGCCCGCGGCGCAATCAGCCCCAGCATTTT.

J is TRBJ1-6 and V is TRBV12-5; D not certain. CDR1 and CDR2 from the germline V gene are LGHNT and FRNRAP. Trimming stripped 1 base from V and 9 bases from J, with 7 bases between. The CDR3 has 13 amino acids. This CDR3 is CASGLDTSSPLHF. CDR3 bases: TGTGCTAGTGGTTTGGATACGAGTTCACCCCTCCACTTT.

The V and J genes are TRBV7-6 and TRBJ2-3, with D unclear. V lost 0 bases and J lost 0, with 7 bases in between. CDR1 SGHVS and CDR2 FNYEAQ come from the germline V gene. The length of the CDR3 is 15 residues. The CDR3 DNA reads TGTGCCAGCAGCTTAGCCCAAGCAAGCACAGATACGCAGTATTTT. Its translation: CASSLAQASTDTQYF.

The J gene is TRBJ2-7, the V gene TRBV6-5; D is possibly TRBD2 (7 bases). The CDR3 spans 11 residues. CDR1 is MNHEY, CDR2 SVGAGI, per germline. The V gene lost 10 bases and the J gene lost 6 bases, with 13 bases spanning the gap. The chain's CDR3 is CATYGGLEQYF. The CDR3, as DNA: TGTGCCACCTACGGGGGGCTCGAGCAGTACTTC.

This chain connects TRBV5-1 to TRBJ2-7, with TRBD1 matching 9 bases. V lost 2 bases and J lost 4; bases outside the gene matches: 4. The CDR3 consists of 14 residues. The germline V gene has CDR1 SGHRS and CDR2 YFSETQ. CDR3 in amino acids: CASSFDRGSYEQYF. CDR3 nucleotides: TGCGCCAGCAGCTTCGACAGGGGGTCTTACGAGCAGTACTTC.

J is TRBJ2-1 and V is TRBV9, with TRBD2 identical over 12 bases. V trimming: 2 bases; J trimming: 0 bases; junction bases outside the gene matches: 6. This CDR3 is built from 18 residues. Germline V CDR1 and CDR2: SGDLS, YYNGEE. The CDR3 DNA is TGTGCCAGCAGCGTTGGGACTAGCGGGTACAGCTCCTACAATGAGCAGTTCTTC. Protein sequence: CASSVGTSGYSSYNEQFF.